These T cell receptor beta chains were read from a single sample in a study of cytomegalovirus exposure and HLA in healthy donors. Profiled with immunoSEQ multiplex PCR; TCRdb holds only in-frame clones, not every one. Of 70,000 to 90,000 clones in the sample, around three fifths were seen once. Source material: PBMCs. Every receptor here comes from a woman aged 40 to 50 in good health and CMV-seropositive. Each CDR3 is given with its conserved first and last residue. A D gene is named only where the DNA matches it firmly. Only some rows state a clone size, as once, few, many or a class for expanded clones.

TRBV5-6	NA	TRBJ2-3	NA	TGTGCCAGCAGCGGGCAGACCCACACGCAGTATTTT	CASSGQTHTQYF
TRBV27	NA	TRBJ1-5	few	TGTGCCAGCAGTTTAGAAAGGGGGAATCAGCCCCAGCATTTT	CASSLERGNQPQHF
TRBV19	TRBD1	TRBJ1-4	few	TGTGCCAGTAGGGACAGGGGCGCAACTAATGAAAAACTGTTTTTT	CASRDRGATNEKLFF
TRBV5-1	TRBD1	TRBJ2-7	NA	TGCGCCAGCAGCTTGGTTGGGGACAGGGGGTTCGACGAGCAGTACTTC	CASSLVGDRGFDEQYF
TRBV5-4	NA	TRBJ1-1	once	TGTGCCAGCAGCTTGTCAGGGGAAGGGAAAGCTTTCTTT	CASSLSGEGKAFF
TRBV28	TRBD2	TRBJ2-4	once	TGTGCCAGCAGTTTAGGGAGGGTGAACTCCAAAAACATTCAGTACTTC	CASSLGRVNSKNIQYF
TRBV2	NA	TRBJ2-3	NA	TGTGCCAGCAGTGAAGCGGCCAGTAATTCAGATACGCAGTATTTT	CASSEAASNSDTQYF
TRBV9	NA	TRBJ1-1	NA	TGTGCCAGCAGCGTCGGGGATCGGGGAGGGACCACTGAAGCTTTCTTT	CASSVGDRGGTTEAFF
TRBV7-6	NA	TRBJ2-1	NA	TGTGCCAGCAGCTTACGCGGGTCCTACAATGAGCAGTTCTTC	CASSLRGSYNEQFF
TRBV27	TRBD1	TRBJ2-7	NA	TGTGCCAGCAGCCCCCTCCAAATCCCGGGACAGTCCCCCTACGAGCAGTACTTC	CASSPLQIPGQSPYEQYF
TRBV7-2	NA	TRBJ2-3	NA	TGTGCCAGCAGCTCCGGGACACCATTTGGGGATACGCAGTATTTT	CASSSGTPFGDTQYF